This T cell receptor (beta chain) was captured in a study of PD-1 blockade in classical Hodgkin lymphoma. Study observations and caveats: Complete responders showed a baseline diversity that resembled the diversity of newly diagnosed patients.

All patients experienced relapse after autologous stem cell transplantation, and brentuximab vedotin exposure was variable. Responses achieved at best were complete response, partial response or progressive disease. Generated by immunoSEQ multiplex PCR, the TCRdb table keeps only in-frame clones and is missing some. There are 40,000 to 45,000 clones in the sample; around 78% occur only once, and roughly 12% lies in the top ten. Turning to this clone: Its cognate antigen is unknown.

This CDR3 region has 15 residues. Germline V gives CDR1 LGHNA, CDR2 YNFKEQ. The material was peripheral blood mononuclear cells (PBMCs), obtained at baseline. This TCR came from a human donor with classical Hodgkin lymphoma. The chain has TRBV4-2 and TRBJ2-5; TRBD1 or TRBD2 may be the D gene (5 bases each). Matching the DNA end better, TRBJ2-7 makes the J call doubtful. The CDR3 region has the DNA TGTGCCAGCAGCCAAGATGGGGGTGGGACCTACGAGCAGTACTTC. This gives the protein CASSQDGGGTYEQYF.